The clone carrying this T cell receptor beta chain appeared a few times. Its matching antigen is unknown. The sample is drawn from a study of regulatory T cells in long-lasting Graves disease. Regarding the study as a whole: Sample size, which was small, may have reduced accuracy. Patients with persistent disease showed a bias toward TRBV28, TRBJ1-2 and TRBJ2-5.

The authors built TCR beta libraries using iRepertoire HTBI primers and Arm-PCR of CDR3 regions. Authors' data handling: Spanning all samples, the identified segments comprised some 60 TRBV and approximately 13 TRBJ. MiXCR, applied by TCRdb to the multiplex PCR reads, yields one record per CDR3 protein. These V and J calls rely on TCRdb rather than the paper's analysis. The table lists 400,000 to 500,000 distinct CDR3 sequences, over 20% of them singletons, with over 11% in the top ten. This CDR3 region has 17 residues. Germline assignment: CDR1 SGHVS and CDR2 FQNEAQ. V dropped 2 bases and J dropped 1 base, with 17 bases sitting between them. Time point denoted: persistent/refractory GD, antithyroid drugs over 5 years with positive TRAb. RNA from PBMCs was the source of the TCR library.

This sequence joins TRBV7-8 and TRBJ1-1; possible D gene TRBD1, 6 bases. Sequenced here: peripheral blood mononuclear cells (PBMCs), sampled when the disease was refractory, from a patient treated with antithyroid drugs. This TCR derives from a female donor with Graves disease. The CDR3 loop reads CASSLFEAGVRNTEAFF. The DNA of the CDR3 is TGTGCCAGCAGCTTATTTGAAGCAGGGGTTAGGAACACTGAAGCTTTCTTT.